The 5 T cell receptor beta chains below all came from one sample that was sequenced in a study of cytomegalovirus exposure and HLA in healthy donors. Method: immunoSEQ multiplex PCR; TCRdb's copy keeps in-frame clones and lacks some. The table has more than 95,000 clones, about 88% seen once. The sequenced sample was PBMCs. These receptors came from a woman between 18 and 29 years old in good health and CMV-seropositive.

The chain couples TRBV10-2 to TRBJ1-5, with a weak D call TRBD1 (6 bases). Between the trimmed V and J ends, which lost 6 bases and 3 bases, there was a span of 9 bases. Germline V CDR1 and CDR2: WSHSY, SAAADI. The CDR3 has 13 residues. In DNA form, the CDR3 reads TGCGCCAGCAGCCGACAGGACAATCAGCCCCAGCATTTT. Amino acids: CASSRQDNQPQHF.

The CDR3, as DNA: TGTGCCAGCAGTTTCCGAGCAGACAACATCTATGGCTACACCTTC. This gives the protein CASSFRADNIYGYTF. This chain uses TRBV27 with TRBJ1-2, with D unclear. V dropped 3 bases and J dropped 4 bases, with 15 bases sitting between them. The CDR3 is made up of 15 amino acids. Germline V gives CDR1 MNHEY, CDR2 SMNVEV (reference sequence).

The chain has TRBV12-5 and TRBJ2-1; possibly TRBD1 for D (6 bases). The germline V gene encodes CDR1 LGHNT and CDR2 FRNRAP. V lost 5 bases to trimming and J lost 1 base, with 18 bases between them. This CDR3 comprises 17 residues. The CDR3 region has the DNA TGTGCTAGTGGTAGCGTACTCAGGGGTGGTTCCTACAATGAGCAGTTCTTC. It specifies CASGSVLRGGSYNEQFF.

V is TRBV28 and J is TRBJ2-7, with TRBD1 matching over 7 bases. The CDR3 length is 13 residues. Germline trimming cut 6 bases from V and 6 bases from J; bases unmatched to any gene: 8. Germline CDR1 reads MDHEN; CDR2 reads SYDVKM. This CDR3 reads CASRRYSGGEQYF. The CDR3 DNA reads as TGTGCCAGCAGGCGATACTCAGGGGGCGAGCAGTACTTC.

The V and J genes are TRBV6-5 and TRBJ2-2; 8 bases align to TRBD1. V lost 5 bases to trimming and J lost 3 bases; unmatched junction nucleotides: 2. CDR3 size: 14 residues. Germline assignment: CDR1 MNHEY and CDR2 SVGAGI. The CDR3 is CASSEGQDTGELFF. The CDR3 nucleotides are TGTGCCAGCAGTGAGGGACAGGACACCGGGGAGCTGTTTTTT.